One sample yielded the 8 T cell receptor beta chains listed below, sequenced in a study of PD-1 blockade in classical Hodgkin lymphoma. Each of the patients experienced relapse following autologous stem cell transplantation, and their brentuximab vedotin exposure differed. Clones were read by immunoSEQ multiplex PCR, and TCRdb kept only the in-frame ones, dropping some. The table shows fewer than 110,000 clones, with around 89% occurring only once. Sequencing was performed on peripheral blood mononuclear cells (PBMCs), taken before the second cycle of nivolumab. The receptors derive from a human donor with classical Hodgkin lymphoma.

CDR3 sequence reads: CASSMTGGNGELFF. The CDR3 DNA is TGTGCCAGCAGCATGACAGGGGGAAACGGGGAGCTGTTTTTT. This chain links TRBV5-5 with TRBJ2-2; 9 nucleotides agree with TRBD1. CDR3 length: 14 amino acids. Germline CDR1 SGHKS, CDR2 YYEKEE (reference sequence). J lost 7 bases, V lost 4 bases, and 5 bases had no gene match.

This clone has just one count. The gene calls are TRBV28 and TRBJ1-5, with D perhaps matching TRBD1 (6 bases). Germline-derived CDR1 and CDR2 are MDHEN and SYDVKM. Trimming left V 5 bases short and J 2 bases short, with 19 bases between. This CDR3 is 17 amino acids long. The CDR3 region has the DNA TGTGCCAGCAGTAAGATCCTCCAGGGGACGGGCAATCAGCCCCAGCATTTT. Amino acids: CASSKILQGTGNQPQHF.

In nucleotides, the CDR3 is TGTGCCACCAGCGCAAGCCAGGGGACTGAAGCTTTCTTT. It codes for CATSASQGTEAFF. V is TRBV15 and J is TRBJ1-1; possible D gene TRBD1, 6 bases. V lost 5 bases and J 5 bases, leaving 12 bases between the germline ends. CDR1 and CDR2 (germline): LNHNV, YYDKDF (reference sequence). CDR3 size: 13 residues.

The chain couples TRBV2 to TRBJ1-2; TRBD1 matches 7 bases. With V trimmed by 7 bases and J by 5 bases, 1 base remained unmatched. CDR1 and CDR2 from the germline V gene are SNHLY and FYNNEI. The CDR3 runs 11 residues. The CDR3 DNA reads TGTGCCAGCACAGGGGGATATGGCTACACCTTC. Translated: CASTGGYGYTF.

The CDR3 loop reads CASRGGNRAYEQYF. The CDR3 DNA is TGTGCCAGCAGGGGTGGGAACAGGGCCTACGAGCAGTACTTC. This sequence joins TRBV7-2 and TRBJ2-7, with D possibly matching TRBD1 (6 bases). The CDR3 totals 14 residues. Germline V gene data show CDR1 as SGHTA and CDR2 as FQGNSA. V lost 6 bases to trimming and J lost 2 bases, with 14 bases between them.

This chain connects TRBV5-1 to TRBJ2-2; D remains unclear. CDR1 and CDR2 (germline): SGHRS, YFSETQ. This CDR3 comprises 13 residues. V lost 0 bases, J lost 4 bases, and 4 bases lay in between. The CDR3: CASSLGITGELFF. The CDR3, as DNA: TGCGCCAGCAGCTTGGGGATCACCGGGGAGCTGTTTTTT.

This chain joins TRBV4-1 and TRBJ1-2, with a weak D call TRBD1 (6 bases). The CDR3 consists of 15 residues. Trimming stripped 0 bases from V and 6 bases from J, with 14 bases between. CDR1 and CDR2 (germline): MGHRA, YSYEKL. The CDR3 sequence: CASSQDLGGADGYTF. As DNA, the CDR3 is TGCGCCAGCAGCCAAGATCTGGGGGGCGCTGATGGCTACACCTTC.

The V call is TRBV13, the J call TRBJ2-2; D gene uncertain. V lost 5 bases and J lost 0, with 19 bases in between. The CDR3 length is 18 residues. The germline V gene has CDR1 PRHDT and CDR2 FYEKMQ (reference sequence). The CDR3 sequence: CASSRALRLVANTGELFF. In DNA form, the CDR3 reads TGTGCCAGCAGCCGCGCCCTTCGGTTAGTCGCGAACACCGGGGAGCTGTTTTTT.